These 9 T cell receptor beta chains came from one sample sequenced in a study of cytomegalovirus exposure and HLA in healthy donors. PCR employed 60 Vbeta and 13 Jbeta primers. TCRdb keeps only in-frame clones here, not all; method: immunoSEQ multiplex PCR. Of some 150,000 clones in the sample, around 75% were seen once. Sequenced material: PBMCs. The origin of the receptors is a human donor in good health.

This chain uses TRBV5-4 with TRBJ2-3, with TRBD1 matching over 8 bases. The CDR3 runs to 17 residues. Germline V gene lookup returns CDR1 SGHNT and CDR2 YYREEE (reference sequence). V trimming: 4 bases; J trimming: 2 bases; junction bases outside the gene matches: 12. CDR3 in amino acids: CASSDTLQGAHTDTQYF. The CDR3 region has the DNA TGTGCCAGCAGCGACACCCTTCAGGGGGCCCACACAGATACGCAGTATTTT.

Comments on this clone: At one boundary the junction diverges from the germline segment, which might be a read error. This chain links TRBV7-8 with TRBJ2-5; D is uncertain. The J call is uncertain, as TRBJ2-7 better fits the DNA end. Germline CDR1 and CDR2: SGHVS and FQNEAQ. The CDR3 is 14 residues long. Here the CDR3 reads CASSLVLESSEQYF. As DNA, the CDR3 is TGTGCCAGCAGCTTAGTTTTAGAGTCCTCCGAGCAGTACTTC.

This clone was seen a handful of times. The rearrangement joins TRBV5-1 to TRBJ2-7; a weak D match, TRBD2 (6 bases). Trimming removed 1 base from V and 0 bases from J, with 17 bases in between. The CDR3 contains 17 residues. Germline V CDR1 and CDR2: SGHRS, YFSETQ. CDR3 sequence reads: CASSLTTQGGRSYEQYF. The CDR3 DNA follows: TGCGCCAGCAGCTTGACCACGCAAGGAGGGCGCTCCTACGAGCAGTACTTC.

On this clone: Distinct nucleotide sequences in the sample also encode this CDR3. This sequence joins TRBV5-1 and TRBJ2-1; no clear D. The V gene lost 2 bases and the J gene lost 5 bases, with 8 bases spanning the gap. The CDR3 sequence is 13 residues long. CDR1 and CDR2 from the germline V gene are SGHRS and YFSETQ. The CDR3 reads CASSLGLDNEQFF. Written as DNA, the CDR3 is TGCGCCAGCAGCTTAGGTCTAGACAATGAGCAGTTCTTC.

The gene calls are TRBV13 and TRBJ1-2; a weak D match, TRBD1 (6 bases). Trimming took 2 bases from V and 2 from J, leaving 12 bases between them. Germline V gives CDR1 PRHDT, CDR2 FYEKMQ (reference sequence). The CDR3 runs 15 residues. This CDR3 is CASSLLAGANYGYTF. CDR3 coding DNA: TGTGCCAGCAGCTTACTGGCAGGGGCGAACTATGGCTACACCTTC.

The rearrangement joins TRBV6-6 to TRBJ1-1; 7 bases are a match to TRBD1. There are 14 residues in the CDR3. Germline V gene lookup returns CDR1 MNHNY and CDR2 SVGAGI (reference sequence). V shed 6 bases, J shed 1 base, and the junction held 5 bases outside the gene matches. The CDR3 loop is CASRAGGTNTEAFF. The CDR3 DNA sequence: TGTGCCAGCAGGGCAGGGGGGACGAACACTGAAGCTTTCTTT.

The chain links TRBV20-1 to TRBJ1-2; D not resolved. V was trimmed by 3 bases and J by 8 bases, leaving 10 bases between them. Per germline, CDR1 DFQATT and CDR2 SNEGSKA (reference sequence). This CDR3 has 11 residues. The CDR3 reads CSARTGEGYTF. CDR3 DNA: TGCAGTGCTAGGACGGGTGAAGGCTACACCTTC.

The sample holds one count of this clone. The V gene is TRBV23-1, the J gene TRBJ2-2, with 9 bases identical to TRBD2. TRBV23-1 is known as an ORF, though its function is uncertain. CDR3 length: 15 residues. The junction had 0 bases not matched to a gene; V was cut back by 0 bases and J by 4 bases. The CDR3 DNA follows: TGCGCCAGCAGTCAATCGACTAGCGGCACCGGGGAGCTGTTTTTT. It is translated as CASSQSTSGTGELFF.

The V and J genes are TRBV28 and TRBJ2-2, with TRBD1 identical over 7 bases. CDR3 length equals 16 residues. J gave up 2 bases and V 5 bases, and 8 bases lay outside the gene matches. Germline CDR1 and CDR2: MDHEN and SYDVKM. This CDR3 reads CASSRTGTVNTGELFF. The CDR3 DNA reads TGTGCCAGCAGTCGCACCGGGACAGTTAACACCGGGGAGCTGTTTTTT. The full variable domain, completed using reference TRBV28 and TRBJ2-2, is DVKVTQSSRYLVKRTGEKVFLECVQDMDHENMFWYRQDPGLGLRLIYFSYDVKMKEKGDIPEGYSVSREKKERFSLILESASTNQTSMYLCASSRTGTVNTGELFFGEGSRLTVL.